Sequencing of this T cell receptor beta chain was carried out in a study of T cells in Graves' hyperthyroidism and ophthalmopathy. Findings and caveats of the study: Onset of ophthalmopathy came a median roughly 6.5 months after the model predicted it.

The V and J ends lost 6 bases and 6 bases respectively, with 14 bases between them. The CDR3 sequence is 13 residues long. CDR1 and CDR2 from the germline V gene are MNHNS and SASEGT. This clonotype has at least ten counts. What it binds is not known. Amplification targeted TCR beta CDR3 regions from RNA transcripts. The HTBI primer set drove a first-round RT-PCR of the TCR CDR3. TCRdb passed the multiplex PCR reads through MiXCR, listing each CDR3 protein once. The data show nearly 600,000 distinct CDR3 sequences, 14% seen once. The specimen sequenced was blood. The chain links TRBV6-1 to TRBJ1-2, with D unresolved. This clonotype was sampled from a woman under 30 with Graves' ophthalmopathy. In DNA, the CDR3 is TGTGCCAGCAGACCCAATGAACGGCATGGCTACACCTTC. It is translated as CASRPNERHGYTF.